The next 2 T cell receptor beta chains were all read from a single sample in a study of T cells in localized non-small cell lung cancer. Only in-frame clones appear in the TCRdb table, and some are missing; sequencing was by immunoSEQ multiplex PCR. The repertoire holds approximately 47,000 clones, more than 85% seen once, with 2.5% in the top ten. The specimen was PBMCs, collected before any cancer treatment. These receptors were taken from a man aged 40-75 years with stage II lung adenocarcinoma.

This chain links TRBV5-6 with TRBJ2-7, with 7 bases aligning to TRBD1. The CDR3 consists of 14 residues. Per germline, CDR1 SGHDT and CDR2 YYEEEE. The junction had 5 bases not matched to a gene; V was cut back by 3 bases and J by 2 bases. The DNA for the CDR3 is TGTGCCAGCAGCTCGGGACAGCCCCCCTACGAGCAGTACTTC. It encodes CASSSGQPPYEQYF.

V and J are TRBV28 and TRBJ2-2; 8 bases line up with TRBD1. The germline gives CDR1 MDHEN, CDR2 SYDVKM. J was trimmed by 6 bases and V by 2 bases; bases with no gene match: 11. The CDR3 sequence is 17 residues long. The chain's CDR3 is CASSLRTGLITPGELFF. The CDR3 nucleotides are TGTGCCAGCAGTTTACGGACAGGGTTGATTACGCCCGGGGAGCTGTTTTTT.